Listed here are 30 T cell receptor beta chains from one sample, sequenced in a study of blood T cell repertoires in COVID-19. The data were produced by immunoSEQ multiplex PCR, yet TCRdb's version contains in-frame clones alone and is incomplete. Of some 350,000 clones listed, roughly 88% are singletons. Sequencing was done on a sample of PBMCs or T cells enriched from blood (not recorded which). These receptors all stem from a man aged 25 to 45 who had recovered from COVID-19.

The chain joins TRBV6-5 to TRBJ2-1; weak D call: TRBD1 (5 bases). Trimming left V 5 bases short and J 0 bases short, with 11 bases between. CDR1 MNHEY and CDR2 SVGAGI come from the germline V gene. This CDR3 is 15 amino acids long. The CDR3 is CASSRQHNSYNEQFF. The CDR3 region has the DNA TGTGCCAGCAGTAGACAGCATAACTCCTACAATGAGCAGTTCTTC.

Comments on this clone: The sample contains more than one DNA sequence encoding this CDR3. The chain combines TRBV7-9 with TRBJ1-6; TRBD1 matches 8 bases. The ends lost 5 bases at V and 6 bases at J; junction bases unmatched: 6. The CDR3 contains 15 residues. Germline-derived CDR1 and CDR2 are SEHNR and FQNEAQ (reference sequence). The CDR3 region is CASSLQGAGNSPLHF. CDR3 in DNA: TGTGCCAGCAGCCTGCAGGGGGCTGGTAATTCACCCCTCCACTTT.

The chain combines TRBV5-6 with TRBJ1-5; 9 nucleotides agree with TRBD1. There are 15 residues in the CDR3. Trimming at V came to 0 bases and at J to 7 bases, leaving 5 bases not matched to a gene. Germline V CDR1 and CDR2: SGHDT, YYEEEE. CDR3: CASSLGDRVSQPQHF. CDR3 nucleotide sequence: TGTGCCAGCAGCTTGGGGGACAGGGTTTCGCAGCCCCAGCATTTT.

J is TRBJ1-1 and V is TRBV5-6; D possibly corresponds to TRBD1 (5 bases). V lost 4 bases and J lost 5, with 12 bases in between. The CDR3 has 13 amino acids. Germline CDR1 reads SGHDT; CDR2 reads YYEEEE. This chain's CDR3 is CASSPVPGTEAFF. In DNA, the CDR3 is TGTGCCAGCAGCCCGGTACCAGGGACTGAAGCTTTCTTT.

The chain joins TRBV6-6 to TRBJ1-5; D ambiguous. The V gene's germline CDR1 is MNHNY and CDR2 SVGAGI (reference sequence). The CDR3 is 12 amino acids. Trimming pared 6 bases from V and 7 bases from J, leaving 10 bases between. This CDR3 is CASSPGEQPQHF. The CDR3 DNA reads TGTGCCAGCAGCCCAGGCGAGCAGCCCCAGCATTTT.

This clone appeared a single time. This sequence joins TRBV6-6 and TRBJ1-6; possible D gene TRBD1, 5 bases. With 0 bases removed from V and 3 bases from J, the gap between germline ends came to 9 bases. The CDR3 is made up of 16 amino acids. Germline CDR1 and CDR2: MNHNY and SVGAGI (reference sequence). The CDR3 DNA reads as TGTGCCAGCAGTTACTCGGCGCAGGGCTATAATTCACCCCTCCACTTT. It is translated as CASSYSAQGYNSPLHF.

The rearrangement joins TRBV24-1 to TRBJ2-7; unclear D gene. V was clipped by 9 bases and J by 4 bases, with 9 bases between them. CDR1 is KGHDR and CDR2 is SFDVKD in the germline V gene. The CDR3 contains 11 residues. This CDR3 reads CATASGYEQYF. The DNA for the CDR3 is TGTGCCACCGCTAGTGGGTACGAGCAGTACTTC.

The rearrangement links TRBV28 to TRBJ1-2; the D gene is possibly TRBD1 (5 bases). The V end was cut by 5 bases, the J end by 4 bases, with 14 bases between. The CDR3 consists of 14 residues. The germline V gene encodes CDR1 MDHEN and CDR2 SYDVKM. In DNA, the CDR3 is TGTGCCAGCAGTCTGGAGTCAGGGCTCTATGGCTACACCTTC. This encodes CASSLESGLYGYTF.

The V and J genes are TRBV4-2 and TRBJ2-4; 10 bases agree with TRBD2. This CDR3 is 17 amino acids long. Germline V gene lookup returns CDR1 LGHNA and CDR2 YNFKEQ. V trimming: 3 bases; J trimming: 1 base; junction bases outside the gene matches: 6. The CDR3 spells CASSQASGGMAKNIQYF. CDR3 nucleotides: TGTGCCAGCAGCCAGGCTAGCGGGGGTATGGCCAAAAACATTCAGTACTTC.

This clone was seen just once. The V call is TRBV29-1, the J call TRBJ1-1; a weak D match, TRBD1 (6 bases). V dropped 3 bases and J dropped 0 bases, with 11 bases sitting between them. CDR1 is SQVTM and CDR2 is ANQGSEA in the germline V gene. This CDR3 is 14 amino acids long. In DNA form, the CDR3 reads TGCAGCGTTGAGACAGGCTCCATGAACACTGAAGCTTTCTTT. Translation gives CSVETGSMNTEAFF. Full variable domain (outside the CDR3, taken from reference TRBV29-1 and TRBJ1-1): SAVISQKPSRDICQRGTSLTIQCQVDSQVTMMFWYRQQPGQSLTLIATANQGSEATYESGFVIDKFPISRPNLTFSTLTVSNMSPEDSSIYLCSVETGSMNTEAFFGQGTRLTVV.

The CDR3 reads CASSEEGQGGGELFF. The CDR3 DNA reads as TGTGCCAGCAGTGAGGAGGGACAGGGTGGTGGGGAGCTGTTTTTT. The chain couples TRBV2 to TRBJ2-2, with 9 bases identical to TRBD1. Germline V gives CDR1 SNHLY, CDR2 FYNNEI. Losses at the gene ends were 3 bases for V and 8 bases for J; bases not matched to a gene: 7. CDR3 length: 15 amino acids.

V gene TRBV7-9 combines with J gene TRBJ2-7; TRBD1 matches 7 bases. The germline V gene encodes CDR1 SEHNR and CDR2 FQNEAQ (reference sequence). There are 14 residues in the CDR3. The trim removed 3 bases at V and 2 bases at J, leaving 4 bases unmatched. The DNA of the CDR3 is TGTGCCAGCAGCTTCCAGACAGGGCCCTACGAGCAGTACTTC. Protein sequence: CASSFQTGPYEQYF.

The chain recombines TRBV3-1 (or the pseudogene TRBV3-2) with TRBJ1-6; unclear D gene. This CDR3 region has 17 residues. CDR1 and CDR2 from the germline V gene are LGHDT and YNNKEL (reference sequence). The ends were cut back, 1 base at V and 7 bases at J, with 17 bases in the middle. CDR3 loop: CASSQGGMSSVNSPLHF. The DNA of the CDR3 is TGTGCCAGCAGCCAAGGAGGAATGTCCTCGGTCAATTCACCCCTCCACTTT.

The V and J genes are TRBV28 and TRBJ1-4; D is uncertain. V was clipped by 6 bases and J by 6 bases, with 11 bases between them. CDR1 MDHEN and CDR2 SYDVKM come from the germline V gene. The CDR3 sequence is 13 residues long. CDR3: CASSRTDDEKLFF. DNA of the CDR3: TGTGCCAGCAGCCGGACTGACGATGAAAAACTGTTTTTT.

The chain's CDR3 is CASSLAWDRPYEQYF. The CDR3 nucleotides read TGTGCCAGCAGTTTGGCTTGGGACAGACCCTACGAGCAGTACTTC. This chain joins TRBV28 and TRBJ2-7; 7 bases align to TRBD1. Looked up from germline, CDR1 is MDHEN and CDR2 is SYDVKM. Unmatched junction bases numbered 7, after V lost 3 bases and J lost 2 bases. This CDR3 spans 15 amino acids.

The V and J genes are TRBV6-5 and TRBJ2-7; 9 bases line up with TRBD2. V shed 8 bases, J shed 4 bases, and the junction held 6 bases outside the gene matches. CDR3 length: 13 amino acids. CDR1 MNHEY and CDR2 SVGAGI come from the germline V gene. CDR3 in amino acids: CASLASGTYEQYF. CDR3 coding DNA: TGTGCCAGCCTGGCTAGCGGGACTTACGAGCAGTACTTC.

The chain employs TRBV20-1 and TRBJ2-5, with D possibly called TRBD1 or TRBD2 (5 bases each). CDR1 and CDR2 from the germline V gene are DFQATT and SNEGSKA (reference sequence). The V end was cut by 3 bases, the J end by 3 bases, with 8 bases between. CDR3 length: 12 amino acids. The DNA for the CDR3 is TGCAGTGCTAGTGGGGGAGAAGAGACCCAGTACTTC. Translating gives CSASGGEETQYF.

The chain carries TRBV10-3 and TRBJ2-3; 8 bases fit TRBD1. The germline V gene has CDR1 ENHRY and CDR2 SYGVKD. V trimming: 6 bases; J trimming: 1 base; junction bases outside the gene matches: 3. This CDR3 region has 14 residues. The DNA of the CDR3 is TGTGCCATCAGGGACAGGGACGGCACAGATACGCAGTATTTT. It encodes CAIRDRDGTDTQYF.

This clone is a singleton in its sample. V gene TRBV5-1 combines with J gene TRBJ2-7, with a tentative D call TRBD2 (5 bases). The V and J ends lost 4 bases and 0 bases respectively, with 11 bases between them. The CDR3 spans 14 residues. Germline V gene data show CDR1 as SGHRS and CDR2 as YFSETQ. CDR3 amino acids: CASSPGTSSYEQYF. As DNA, the CDR3 is TGCGCCAGCAGCCCGGGAACGAGCTCCTACGAGCAGTACTTC.

This clone was seen a handful of times. The chain joins TRBV3-1 (or the pseudogene TRBV3-2) to TRBJ1-2; D gene uncertain. CDR3 length: 12 residues. Trimming left V 0 bases short and J 8 bases short, with 7 bases between. Germline V CDR1 and CDR2: LGHDT, YNNKEL (reference sequence). The CDR3 loop is CASSQDRHGYTF. The CDR3 DNA reads TGTGCCAGCAGCCAAGATCGACACGGCTACACCTTC.

The gene calls are TRBV3-1 (or the pseudogene TRBV3-2) and TRBJ2-5; perhaps TRBD1 as D (5 bases). The V end lost 6 bases, the J end lost 3 bases, and 14 bases lay between the germline ends. From germline, CDR1 is LGHDT and CDR2 YNNKEL (reference sequence). The CDR3 runs 14 residues. The CDR3 loop reads CASRKTGAEETQYF. The CDR3 nucleotides are TGTGCCAGCAGAAAAACTGGGGCTGAAGAGACCCAGTACTTC.

The chain employs TRBV4-1 and TRBJ1-2; 10 nucleotides agree with TRBD1. V shed 7 bases, J shed 1 base, and the junction held 6 bases outside the gene matches. The CDR3 runs 15 residues. The germline CDR1 and CDR2 sequences are MGHRA and YSYEKL. The CDR3 bases are TGCGCCAGCAACCCGGGGACAGGGGTTAACTATGGCTACACCTTC. Its translation is CASNPGTGVNYGYTF.

This clone showed up just a few times. This chain joins TRBV7-9 and TRBJ2-3; D may be TRBD2 (7 bases). Per the germline V gene, CDR1 is SEHNR and CDR2 is FQNEAQ (reference sequence). This CDR3 has 14 residues. V was cut by 5 bases and J by 7 bases, with 16 bases left in between. The CDR3 is CASSTSAGANTQYF. The DNA of the CDR3 is TGTGCCAGCAGCACTAGCGCGGGGGCGAATACGCAGTATTTT.

V is TRBV5-6 and J is TRBJ2-7; 10 nucleotides line up with TRBD1. The V gene end was trimmed by 4 bases and the J gene end by 9 bases; junction bases not matched to a gene: 10. Looked up from germline, CDR1 is SGHDT and CDR2 is YYEEEE. CDR3 length: 14 residues. The CDR3 nucleotides read TGTGCCAGCAGCCTCAGGACAGGGGGTTCGAGGCAGTACTTC. It is translated as CASSLRTGGSRQYF.

CDR3 protein: CAISGQGTYEQYF. The CDR3 DNA sequence: TGTGCCATCAGTGGACAGGGGACCTACGAGCAGTACTTC. V usage is TRBV10-3 and J usage is TRBJ2-7, with 8 bases that match TRBD1. CDR1 is ENHRY, CDR2 SYGVKD, per germline. The CDR3 consists of 13 residues. V lost 4 bases and J lost 2; bases outside the gene matches: 1.

The V gene is TRBV15, the J gene TRBJ1-2; TRBD1 matches at 10 bases. This CDR3 contains 14 residues. The J segment lost 7 bases and the V segment lost 4 bases, leaving 6 bases of the junction unmatched. Germline CDR1 and CDR2: LNHNV and YYDKDF (reference sequence). CDR3 in amino acids: CATSTGTGAGGYTF. The CDR3 region has the DNA TGTGCCACCAGCACCGGGACAGGGGCTGGTGGCTACACCTTC.

This clone was found once. The chain employs TRBV19 and TRBJ2-1; TRBD2 matches 11 bases. CDR1 is LNHDA and CDR2 is SQIVND in the germline V gene (reference sequence). J lost 1 base, V lost 10 bases, and 0 bases had no gene match. There are 13 residues in the CDR3. CDR3 bases: TGTGCCACTAGCGGGGGGTCCTACAATGAGCAGTTCTTC. Amino acids: CATSGGSYNEQFF.

The V and J genes are TRBV5-1 and TRBJ2-5, with 9 bases that match TRBD1. Germline CDR1 is SGHRS and CDR2 is YFSETQ. This CDR3 is 16 amino acids long. V lost 0 bases and J lost 5; bases outside the gene matches: 8. The CDR3 DNA sequence: TGCGCCAGCAGCTTGGCCCGGGGACAGGGATATGAGACCCAGTACTTC. Amino acids: CASSLARGQGYETQYF.

CDR3 protein: CASSVTGATDTEAFF. The DNA for the CDR3 is TGTGCCAGTAGTGTGACAGGGGCCACTGACACTGAAGCTTTCTTT. This chain uses TRBV19 with TRBJ1-1, with 8 bases that match TRBD1. Losses at the gene ends were 5 bases for V and 3 bases for J; bases not matched to a gene: 8. CDR3 length: 15 amino acids. CDR1 and CDR2 from the germline V gene are LNHDA and SQIVND (reference sequence).

This chain connects TRBV21-1 to TRBJ1-4; the listed D gene, TRBD1, was not tested against the DNA. TRBV21-1 is a pseudogene locus. This CDR3 contains 15 residues. The CDR3 reads CASSKRRQGSEKLFF. For the CDR3, the DNA is TGTGCCAGCAGCAAAAGGAGGCAGGGGAGCGAAAAACTGTTTTTT.